Given below is one T cell receptor beta chain in context. The antigen remains undetermined. Primers for the PCR totalled 60 Vbeta and 13 Jbeta. The method was immunoSEQ multiplex PCR; TCRdb's version includes in-frame clones alone and lacks a portion of them. The sample has 65,000 to 95,000 clones, and its top ten clones hold about 4.6%. This entry belongs to a study of cytomegalovirus exposure and HLA in healthy donors. General observations from the study: A later analysis reportedly identified an Asian-associated ancestry cluster as carrying fewer N-insertions than the 666-donor mean. The listing of 150 to 200 TCR beta chains classed them as cytomegalovirus-associated. Within an earlier analysis, most TCR beta V segments proved productive either about 90% or about 30% of the time.

This clonotype originated in a man aged 30 to 39 in good health and CMV-seronegative. Sequenced: PBMCs.

CDR3 DNA: TGTGCCAGCTCACCACCGGGAGCTGCATCTGGAAACACCATATATTTT. It translates to CASSPPGAASGNTIYF. The rearrangement links TRBV18 to TRBJ1-3, with unresolved D. This CDR3 contains 16 residues. Germline V CDR1 and CDR2: KGHSH, LQKENI. V lost 0 bases and J lost 1, with 10 bases in between.